This T cell receptor beta chain is from a study of identical twins. Looked up from germline, CDR1 is SNHLY and CDR2 is FYNNEI. The CDR3 sequence is 16 residues long. Losses at the gene ends were 7 bases for V and 7 bases for J; bases not matched to a gene: 13. Of note for this clonotype: Its antigen is undetermined.

TCRdb used MiXCR to reprocess the 5' RACE reads, holding one entry per CDR3 protein. There are 1.5 million to 2 million distinct CDR3 sequences in the sample; about 32% occur only once, and approximately 0.25% lies in the top ten. Among all donors, each was a healthy Caucasian. Study-wide points: Out-of-frame alpha sequences common to twins were enriched for low generation probability. Partial confounding of zero-insertion analyses by invariant MAIT and iNKT cells was possible.

The rearrangement joins TRBV2 to TRBJ2-7, with 13 bases lining up with TRBD2. The sample taken for sequencing was cord blood. The source of this sequence is a newborn girl in good health. DNA for the CDR3: TGTGCCAGCAAGGTTACCGGGACTAGCGGGGTGGGGGAGCAGTACTTC. Amino acid sequence: CASKVTGTSGVGEQYF. Drawing the rest from reference TRBV2 and TRBJ2-7, the complete variable domain is EPEVTQTPSHQVTQMGQEVILRCVPISNHLYFYWYRQILGQKVEFLVSFYNNEISEKSEIFDDQFSVERPDGSNFTLKIRSTKLEDSAMYFCASKVTGTSGVGEQYFGPGTRLTVT.